The clone carrying this T cell receptor beta chain was seen more than once but under ten times. As yet, its antigen is unknown. This sample stems from a study of cytomegalovirus exposure and HLA in healthy donors. Overall study results and limits: V segments that were indistinguishable, TRBV6-2 and TRBV6-3 among them, were omitted from analysis.

The PCR had 60 Vbeta and 13 Jbeta primers. Method: immunoSEQ multiplex PCR; TCRdb's copy keeps in-frame clones and lacks some. The data hold tens of thousands of clones, with roughly two thirds observed a single time. This CDR3 has 15 residues. CDR1 and CDR2 (germline): SGHRS, YFSETQ. V gave up 4 bases and J gave up 6 bases, with 17 bases separating them. The rearrangement uses TRBV5-1 and TRBJ2-1; a weak D match, TRBD2 (6 bases). The sequenced sample consisted of PBMCs. This clonotype was sampled from a woman aged 50 to 60 in good health and CMV-seropositive. The CDR3 region has the DNA TGCGCCAGCAGCCCTTCCGGGACTGGGGGCAATGAGCAGTTCTTC. It translates to CASSPSGTGGNEQFF.